This TCR beta chain was captured by sequencing in a study of blood T cell repertoires in COVID-19. This CDR3 spans 15 amino acids. V was clipped by 3 bases and J by 0 bases, with 10 bases between them. The V gene's germline CDR1 is MGHRA and CDR2 YSYEKL. In the original workflow: Cell counts per sample came from amplifying reference gene primers. Measured with immunoSEQ multiplex PCR; TCRdb has only the in-frame clones, and not every one. Clone size and V and J calls were adopted from that table, with D and trimming inferred from the DNA. The table includes about 98,000 clones, 70% to 90% detected once.

The sequence came from a man in his sixties or seventies with acute or convalescent COVID-19. V gene TRBV4-1 combines with J gene TRBJ2-3, with TRBD1 as a possible D gene (6 bases). The material sequenced was peripheral blood. The CDR3 here is CASSQHGQSTDTQYF. The CDR3 nucleotides are TGCGCCAGCAGCCAGCATGGACAGAGCACAGATACGCAGTATTTT.